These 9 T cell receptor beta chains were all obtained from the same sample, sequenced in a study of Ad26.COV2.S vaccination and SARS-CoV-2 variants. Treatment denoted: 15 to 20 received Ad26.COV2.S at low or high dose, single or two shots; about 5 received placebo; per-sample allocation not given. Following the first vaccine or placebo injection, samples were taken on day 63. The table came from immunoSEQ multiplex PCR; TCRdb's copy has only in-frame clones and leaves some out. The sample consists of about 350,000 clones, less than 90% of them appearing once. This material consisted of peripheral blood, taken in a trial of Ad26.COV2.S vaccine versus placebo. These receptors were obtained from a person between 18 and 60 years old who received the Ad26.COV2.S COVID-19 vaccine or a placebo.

CDR3 protein: CASGWTSTYNEQFF. The CDR3 DNA is TGTGCCAGCGGGTGGACCTCTACCTACAATGAGCAGTTCTTC. The chain has TRBV7-3 and TRBJ2-1; D unclear. V lost 8 bases, J lost 2 bases, and 13 bases lay in between. Germline V gene data show CDR1 as SGHTA and CDR2 as FQGTGA. CDR3 length equals 14 residues.

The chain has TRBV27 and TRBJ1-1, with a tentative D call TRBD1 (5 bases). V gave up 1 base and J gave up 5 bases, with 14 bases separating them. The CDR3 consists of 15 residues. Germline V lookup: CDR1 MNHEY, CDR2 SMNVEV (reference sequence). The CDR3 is CASSLYPRGGTEAFF. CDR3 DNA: TGTGCCAGCAGTTTATATCCTCGGGGGGGGACTGAAGCTTTCTTT.

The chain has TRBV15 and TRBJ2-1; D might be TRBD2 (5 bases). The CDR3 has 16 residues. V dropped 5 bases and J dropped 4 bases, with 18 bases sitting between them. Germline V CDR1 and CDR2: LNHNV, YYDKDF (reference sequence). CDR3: CATSASSGTLYNEQFF. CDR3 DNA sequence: TGTGCCACCAGCGCGAGTTCGGGAACCCTATACAATGAGCAGTTCTTC.

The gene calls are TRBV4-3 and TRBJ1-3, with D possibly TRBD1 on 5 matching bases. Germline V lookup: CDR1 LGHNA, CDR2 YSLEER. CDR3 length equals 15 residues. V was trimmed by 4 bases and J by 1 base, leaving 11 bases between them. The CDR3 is CASSRRDGSGNTIYF. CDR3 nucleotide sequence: TGCGCCAGCAGCCGCCGGGACGGATCTGGAAACACCATATATTTT.

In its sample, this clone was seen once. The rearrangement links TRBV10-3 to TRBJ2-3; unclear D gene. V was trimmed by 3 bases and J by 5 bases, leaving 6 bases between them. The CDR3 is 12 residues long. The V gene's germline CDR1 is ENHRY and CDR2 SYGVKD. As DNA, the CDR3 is TGTGCCATCAGTGACGGCGTAGATACGCAGTATTTT. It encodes CAISDGVDTQYF.

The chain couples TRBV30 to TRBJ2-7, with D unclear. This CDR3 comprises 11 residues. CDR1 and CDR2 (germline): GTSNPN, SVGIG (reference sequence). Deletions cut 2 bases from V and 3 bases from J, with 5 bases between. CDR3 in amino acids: CAWSKVYEQYF. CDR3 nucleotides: TGTGCCTGGAGTAAAGTCTACGAGCAGTACTTC.

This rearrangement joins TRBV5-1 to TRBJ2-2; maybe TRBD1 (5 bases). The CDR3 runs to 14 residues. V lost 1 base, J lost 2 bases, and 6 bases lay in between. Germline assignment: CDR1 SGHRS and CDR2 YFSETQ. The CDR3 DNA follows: TGCGCCAGCAGCTTGCAGGGTAACACCGGGGAGCTGTTTTTT. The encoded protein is CASSLQGNTGELFF.

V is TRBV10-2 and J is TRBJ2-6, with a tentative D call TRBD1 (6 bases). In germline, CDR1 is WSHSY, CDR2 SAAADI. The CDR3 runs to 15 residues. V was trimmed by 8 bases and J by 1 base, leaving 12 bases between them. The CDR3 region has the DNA TGCGCCAGCGGACAGAGAATGTCTGGGGCCAACGTCCTGACTTTC. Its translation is CASGQRMSGANVLTF.

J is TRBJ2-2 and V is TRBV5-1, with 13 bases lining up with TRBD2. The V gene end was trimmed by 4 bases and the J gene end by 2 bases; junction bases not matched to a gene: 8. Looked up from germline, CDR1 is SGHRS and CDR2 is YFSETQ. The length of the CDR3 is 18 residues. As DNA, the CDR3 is TGCGCCAGCAGCCCGCGGACTAGCGGGAGATCTAACACCGGGGAGCTGTTTTTT. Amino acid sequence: CASSPRTSGRSNTGELFF.